At least ten counts were recorded for the clone carrying this T cell receptor beta chain. Antigen specificity is unknown. Amplification of TCR beta CDR3 regions was performed using RNA transcripts as template. The primer set for the first-round RT-PCR of the TCR CDR3 was HTBI. MiXCR, applied by TCRdb to the multiplex PCR reads, yields one record per CDR3 protein. Of 650,000 to 850,000 distinct CDR3 sequences listed, around 20% are singletons. The data were taken from a study of T cells in Graves' hyperthyroidism and ophthalmopathy. The ends lost 6 bases at V and 7 bases at J; junction bases unmatched: 14. Germline lookup yields CDR1 KGHSH and CDR2 LQKENI. This CDR3 has 16 residues. Study-wide findings and caveats: With a median lead of around 6.7 months before onset, the model predicted ophthalmopathy. Clonotypes that were expanded in thyroid above 0.001 mostly appeared in blood too.

Sequencing was performed on blood. The chain combines TRBV18 with TRBJ1-4, with TRBD1 matching 7 bases. This clonotype was obtained from a woman aged 45-60 years with Graves' hyperthyroidism that later progressed to Graves' ophthalmopathy. The DNA for the CDR3 is TGTGCCAGCTCCCAGGGGACAGCTCCGTTGGGTGAAAAACTGTTTTTT. The encoded protein is CASSQGTAPLGEKLFF.